This T cell receptor (beta chain) was sequenced in a study of siplizumab effects on memory and regulatory T cells. Notes on the study in general: Proliferating CD4+ or CD8+ clones, roughly 80-96% of them, lacked an assignable naive or memory phenotype. Siplizumab significantly decreased alloreactive sequences from unstimulated CD4+ memory cells. The apparent diversity of naive T cells exceeded that of memory cells, and naive T cells seemed to make a major contribution to the alloresponse.

V lost 3 bases, J lost 12 bases, and 15 bases lay in between. The CDR3 extends over 13 amino acids. Germline assignment: CDR1 LNHNV and CDR2 YYDKDF (reference sequence). About this clone: Its target is unknown.

The protocol was immunoSEQ multiplex PCR, while the TCRdb copy is restricted to in-frame clones and leaves out a portion. The sample has about 100,000 clones; 80% to 95% are singletons. The V call is TRBV15, the J call TRBJ2-4; the D is unclear. Specimen: CD4+ T cells sorted from blood. The clonotype was recovered from a human donor in good health. The CDR3: CATSRAKVFRQYF. As DNA, the CDR3 is TGTGCCACCAGCAGGGCCAAGGTCTTTCGTCAGTACTTC.